These 13 T cell receptor beta chains share one sample of origin, sequenced in a study of T cell responses to AZD1222 COVID-19 vaccine. Using immunoSEQ multiplex PCR, the repertoire was profiled, and TCRdb retains in-frame clones only, with some absent. The data contain some 150,000 clones, more than 90% of them singletons. This sample comprised peripheral blood, obtained 28 days after the second AZD1222 dose. These receptor sequences come from an adult who received the AZD1222 COVID-19 vaccine.

CDR3 DNA: TGTGCCAGCAGCCCTTCCCCGGGACAGGGGAACTATGGCTACACCTTC. Protein: CASSPSPGQGNYGYTF. The chain combines TRBV7-3 with TRBJ1-2, with TRBD1 identical over 10 bases. Losses at the gene ends were 5 bases for V and 2 bases for J; bases not matched to a gene: 8. Germline V gene data show CDR1 as SGHTA and CDR2 as FQGTGA. This CDR3 comprises 16 residues.

The V call is TRBV5-1, the J call TRBJ2-1; the match to TRBD2 covers 9 bases. Trimming at V came to 3 bases and at J to 7 bases, leaving 8 bases not matched to a gene. The V gene's germline CDR1 is SGHRS and CDR2 YFSETQ. The CDR3 totals 15 residues. The CDR3 coding sequence is TGCGCCAGCAGCTATAGCGGGGGAGCGGGGAATGAGCAGTTCTTC. The encoded protein is CASSYSGGAGNEQFF.

This clone came up once. The chain combines TRBV28 with TRBJ2-7; D is ambiguous. The V end was cut by 8 bases, the J end by 3 bases, with 17 bases between. The germline V gene encodes CDR1 MDHEN and CDR2 SYDVKM. This CDR3 comprises 14 residues. This CDR3 is CASRFHGLLYEQYF. As DNA, the CDR3 is TGTGCCAGCCGCTTTCACGGCCTCCTCTACGAGCAGTACTTC.

The V gene is TRBV19, the J gene TRBJ1-1, with a weak D call TRBD1 (5 bases). Per germline, CDR1 LNHDA and CDR2 SQIVND (reference sequence). The CDR3 spans 15 residues. Trimming removed 1 base at V and 1 base at J, with 10 bases between. This CDR3 reads CASSIVGGWNTEAFF. CDR3 nucleotide sequence: TGTGCCAGTAGTATAGTGGGGGGGTGGAACACTGAAGCTTTCTTT.

This clone showed up just once. V gene TRBV7-2 combines with J gene TRBJ1-3; the D gene is possibly TRBD1 (5 bases). The CDR3 spans 14 residues. V shed 4 bases and J shed 5 bases, with 12 bases lying between them. Germline-derived CDR1 and CDR2 are SGHTA and FQGNSA. The CDR3 reads CASSYRDRRNTIYF. CDR3 sequence (DNA): TGTGCCAGCAGCTACCGGGACCGACGAAACACCATATATTTT.

The chain links TRBV27 to TRBJ2-4, with D perhaps being TRBD1 or TRBD2 (5 bases each). Looked up from germline, CDR1 is MNHEY and CDR2 is SMNVEV (reference sequence). With 5 bases removed from V and 0 bases from J, the gap between germline ends came to 20 bases. This CDR3 has 18 residues. CDR3 nucleotides: TGTGCCAGCAGTCCCCGAGGGGTGAGCGGAGTAGCCAAAAACATTCAGTACTTC. Translated: CASSPRGVSGVAKNIQYF.

The J gene is TRBJ1-4, the V gene TRBV2; D call uncertain. Germline CDR1 is SNHLY and CDR2 is FYNNEI. The germline V and J ends were trimmed by 7 bases and 4 bases, with 13 bases remaining between them. This CDR3 has 14 amino acids. The CDR3 reads CASMRAAYNEKLFF. CDR3 bases: TGTGCCAGCATGAGGGCAGCATATAATGAAAAACTGTTTTTT. Together with reference TRBV2 and TRBJ1-4, the CDR3 gives the full variable domain: EPEVTQTPSHQVTQMGQEVILRCVPISNHLYFYWYRQILGQKVEFLVSFYNNEISEKSEIFDDQFSVERPDGSNFTLKIRSTKLEDSAMYFCASMRAAYNEKLFFGSGTQLSVL.

The rearrangement links TRBV4-1 to TRBJ1-3; D may be TRBD1 (5 bases). V lost 4 bases and J 0 bases, leaving 19 bases between the germline ends. Germline V gives CDR1 MGHRA, CDR2 YSYEKL. CDR3 length equals 18 residues. The CDR3 sequence: CASSREGAATFSGNTIYF. The CDR3 bases are TGCGCCAGCAGCCGAGAAGGGGCCGCCACTTTCTCTGGAAACACCATATATTTT.

The chain joins TRBV11-2 to TRBJ2-7; 9 nucleotides agree with TRBD1. This CDR3 has 15 amino acids. Losses at the gene ends were 5 bases for V and 4 bases for J; bases not matched to a gene: 9. Germline V gene lookup returns CDR1 SGHAT and CDR2 FQNNGV. CDR3 protein: CASSPGKGQGYEQYF. In nucleotides, the CDR3 is TGTGCCAGCAGCCCTGGGAAGGGACAGGGTTACGAGCAGTACTTC.

The V gene is TRBV27, the J gene TRBJ1-2; 8 bases agree with TRBD1. Germline V gene lookup returns CDR1 MNHEY and CDR2 SMNVEV (reference sequence). The CDR3 is 17 residues long. V was clipped by 5 bases and J by 6 bases; unmatched bases: 17. CDR3 loop: CASSRWGGGQGLDGYTF. CDR3 coding DNA: TGTGCCAGCAGTCGGTGGGGAGGAGGACAGGGTTTGGATGGCTACACCTTC.

The genes are TRBV5-1 and TRBJ2-1, with D perhaps TRBD2 (5 bases). The V end was cut by 3 bases, the J end by 8 bases, with 15 bases between. The CDR3 extends over 14 amino acids. The germline gives CDR1 SGHRS, CDR2 YFSETQ. CDR3 nucleotide sequence: TGCGCCAGCAGCTCCTCAGGATGGAGGTATGAGCAGTTCTTC. It codes for CASSSSGWRYEQFF.

In DNA, the CDR3 is TGTGCCAGCAGTTTGGGCCTACCTTGGAACACTGAAGCTTTCTTT. It translates to CASSLGLPWNTEAFF. V gene TRBV28 combines with J gene TRBJ1-1; D gene ambiguous. The CDR3 contains 15 residues. In germline, CDR1 is MDHEN, CDR2 SYDVKM. V gave up 3 bases and J gave up 1 base, with 12 bases separating them.

The chain has TRBV24-1 and TRBJ2-3, with a possible D match to TRBD1 (6 bases). Per germline, CDR1 KGHDR and CDR2 SFDVKD. CDR3 length equals 13 residues. V lost 4 bases to trimming and J lost 4 bases, with 8 bases between them. The CDR3 loop is CATSDAGADTQYF. In DNA form, the CDR3 reads TGTGCCACCAGTGACGCAGGGGCAGATACGCAGTATTTT.